The table lists the clone carrying this T cell receptor beta chain with a few counts. What it recognizes is unknown. TCRdb re-analysed the RT-PCR reads in MiXCR, keeping a single row per CDR3 protein. The sample includes under 950,000 distinct CDR3 sequences, around 20% of them seen just once. The sample originates from a study of response to subunit inactivated influenza vaccine. Notes on the study in general: Seasonal influenza vaccination, on each occasion, was suggested by the authors to recruit few new T cells.

The CDR3 loop spans 14 amino acids. The ends were cut back, 6 bases at V and 6 bases at J, with 14 bases in the middle. This TCR derives from a man aged 45-65 years who received an inactivated influenza vaccine. The rearrangement links TRBV12-3 or TRBV12-4 to TRBJ2-2; D perhaps matches TRBD2 (6 bases). This specimen consisted of PBMCs from blood, obtained 4 to 6 days after vaccination. CDR3 DNA sequence: TGTGCCAGCAGCCCGGGAGCAGTGTCCGGGGAGCTGTTTTTT. This translates into CASSPGAVSGELFF.